This TCR beta chain was identified during a study of shared clonotypes between healthy human individuals (dated by TCRdb to the early 2020s). For context, the study as a whole: The cohort comprised two women and a few men aged 18 to 49 years. Different laboratories and diverse techniques were used to prepare libraries and sequence TCR repertoires, to increase sequencing depth and limit assay-specific biases. To estimate repertoire size and how much clonotypes are shared between individuals, the study performed deep sequencing of blood TCR repertoires from about five healthy adults. Each donor's leukapheresis produced roughly between roughly 0.85 and 9.5 billion PBMCs. For each donor, CD4 naive and CD4 memory were each run on three plates, CD8 naive on two plates, and CD8 memory on one plate.

The donors were healthy, HIV-negative adults with no recently reported acute infections or vaccinations. Only Caucasian adults living in Nashville, Tennessee, USA were represented among the donors. CD4+ T cells were enriched through magnetic negative selection, after which naive cells were positively selected on CD45RA and the remaining negative fraction served as the memory subset. After blood collection by leukapheresis, PBMCs were isolated using Ficoll-Histopaque density gradient centrifugation and then cryopreserved in the vapor phase of liquid nitrogen. Analytical flow cytometry was used to check the purity and quantity of every magnetically sorted T cell population. From each sorted fraction, genomic DNA was isolated and quantified by UV absorbance on a Nanodrop 2000c. Using the deep immunoSEQ assay, TCR CDR3 regions were amplified from genomic DNA by multiplex PCR. Extracted genomic DNA from each cell subset was spread evenly across all wells of several immunoSEQ 96-well plates, with each plate serving as a replicate. Each replicate PCR for sorted subsets received around 200 ng genomic DNA, equal to tens of thousands of T cell genomes. The purified libraries were quantified using a Qubit 3.0 fluorometer, sized with a Bioanalyzer 2100, and then quantified again using the KAPA Library Quantification kit. Every immunoSEQ 96-well plate was sequenced on a dedicated single-read 150-cycle Illumina NextSeq 550 flow cell. As for the original processing: Because only junctional sequences without quality scores were contained in the immunoSEQ output, filtering matching that applied to full-length reads could not be performed. Sequences were annotated with PyIR, a Python wrapper for IgBLAST v1.9, using IMGT germline references to assign V/J genes and CDR3. Reads with weak V/J assignments (E-value above 1e-6), missing CDR3, stop codons, out-of-frame junctions, or ambiguous translated residues were removed. A V3J clonotype was defined by an identical inferred V gene, J gene, and CDR3 amino acid sequence. To compute the percentage overlap between repertoires, the number of shared unique clonotypes was divided by the size of the smaller repertoire. RTK rarefaction, the Chao1 estimator, and Recon v2.1 estimates of unobserved clonotypes were used to assess repertoire richness. Generation probabilities were computed with OLGA for all TCRbeta clonotypes obtained by the gDNA method from several donors. TCRdb carries this immuneACCESS record with in-frame sequences only. Its versions omit some clonotypes, under half of them owing to an unresolved V gene in the studies checked, with the rest unexplained. For V, J and clone size, that table is used; D and trimming come from the DNA. The sample table contains 2 million to 2.5 million clones; only one count was recorded for around 93% of them. The ten most abundant clones make up 0.37% of the sample.

What the authors observed across the whole study: Because the study included a small number of donors, the genetic and exposure-history diversity represented was limited. Compared with non-shared clonotypes, the clonotypes found in all four sorted-subset donors had higher generation probabilities. Based on pairwise subsampling, the degree of clonotype sharing among donors was expected to be affected by sequencing depth. Naive subsets generally had larger estimated clonotype richness than memory subsets. Across a handful of donors, roughly 5.1% of naive CD4, approximately 4% of naive CD8, about 2.3% of memory CD4, and 0.4% of memory CD8 clonotypes were shared. Only blood was sampled, and tissue TCR repertoires likely differ from those in blood. Incomplete sequencing was indicated by rarefaction of sorted-subset datasets, despite the large sequencing depth.

A word on this clone: This clone's antigen is unknown. Base qualities are not recorded, but no much larger clone differs from it by a single base. Other DNA sequences in this specimen translate into the identical CDR3.

At the junction V is shortened by 4 bases and J by 1 base, with 4 bases in between. Including the terminal cysteine and phenylalanine, the CDR3 comprises 12 residues. Only the CDR3 region is kept as DNA, spanning 36 bases read in frame from base 1. CDR1 and CDR2 are read off the germline V gene as MDHEN and SYDVKM. The receptor was derived from a man aged 18 to 30 in good health. Some clones in this sample may be carry-over from other donors' samples. Sequences were obtained from naive CD4+ T cells from PBMCs. The sample's cell subset or site label, decoded: CD45RA+ positively selected. The chain is made from TRBV28 and TRBJ1-2, with no reliable assignment of the D segment. The CDR3 sequence is CASSSINYGYTF. The sequence in DNA is TGTGCCAGCAGTTCGATTAACTATGGCTACACCTTC.